This T cell receptor beta chain was identified during a study of shared clonotypes between healthy human individuals (dated by TCRdb to 2020 to 2021). A note on the overall study: The cohort included a few men and a couple of women between 18 and 49 years of age. Per donor, three plates each were used for CD4 naive and CD4 memory, two for CD8 naive, and one for CD8 memory. The study deeply sequenced blood TCR repertoires of several healthy adults to estimate repertoire size and the extent of clonotype sharing between individuals. Libraries were prepared and TCR repertoires were sequenced by different laboratories using diverse techniques, in order to increase sequencing depth and limit assay-specific biases. Each donor's leukapheresis produced roughly between about 0.8 and 8.9 billion PBMCs.

Study-wide conclusions, independent of this receptor: Naive subsets generally had larger estimated clonotype richness than memory subsets did. Across a handful of donors, around 5.4% of naive CD4, 3% to 4% of naive CD8, under 2.5% of memory CD4, and over 0.35% of memory CD8 clonotypes were shared. Pairwise subsampling indicated that sequencing depth was expected to affect the degree of clonotype sharing among donors. Sampling was restricted to blood, and TCR repertoires in tissues likely differ from the TCR repertoires found in blood. Even with the large sequencing depth, rarefaction of the sorted-subset datasets indicated that sequencing was incomplete. Because the study included a small number of donors, the genetic and exposure-history diversity represented was limited. Compared with non-shared clonotypes, the clonotypes found in all four sorted-subset donors had higher generation probabilities.

This clone has only one observation. Its antigen target is currently unknown. Base qualities are not provided; no much larger clone lies one nucleotide away. Taken from the germline V gene (reference sequence), the CDR1 and CDR2 loops are SEHNR and FQNEAQ. From the cysteine through the phenylalanine, the CDR3 covers 15 amino acids. Kept here is only the CDR3 DNA, which spans 45 bases and is read in frame from base 1. V trim: 0 bases; J trim: 7 bases; unmatched bases: 8. For the CD8 naive samples, CD45RO-negative cells were positively selected for CCR7, yielding a CD45RA+CCR7+ population from which TemRA cells were excluded. Donors were healthy HIV-negative adults with no recently reported acute infections or vaccinations. Every donor was a Caucasian adult living in Nashville, Tennessee, USA. Blood was collected by leukapheresis, and PBMCs were isolated by Ficoll-Histopaque density gradient centrifugation and then cryopreserved in liquid nitrogen vapor phase. Analytical flow cytometry was used to check the purity and quantity of every magnetically sorted T cell population. Each sorted fraction had its genomic DNA isolated and then quantified by UV absorbance on a Nanodrop 2000c.

Using the deep immunoSEQ assay, multiplex PCR amplified TCR CDR3 regions from genomic DNA. Genomic DNA extracted from each cell subset was distributed evenly over all wells of several immunoSEQ 96-well plates, and each plate served as one replicate. For sorted subsets, 150 to 250 ng of genomic DNA, equivalent to tens of thousands of T cell genomes, went into each replicate PCR. Purified libraries were measured with a Qubit 3.0 fluorometer, size-checked on a Bioanalyzer 2100, and measured again with the KAPA Library Quantification kit. A separate single-read 150-cycle Illumina NextSeq 550 flow cell was used to sequence each immunoSEQ 96-well plate. In the authors' own workflow: The immunoSEQ output contained only junctional sequences without quality scores, so filtering could not match that applied to full-length reads. Sequences were annotated with PyIR, a Python wrapper for IgBLAST v1.9, using IMGT germline references to assign V/J genes and CDR3. Reads with weak V/J assignments (E-value above 1e-6), missing CDR3, stop codons, out-of-frame junctions, or ambiguous translated residues were removed. V3J clonotypes were defined as sequences sharing the same inferred V gene, J gene, and CDR3 amino acid sequence. The percentage overlap between two repertoires was calculated by dividing the number of shared unique clonotypes by the size of the smaller repertoire. RTK rarefaction, the Chao1 estimator, and Recon v2.1 estimates of unobserved clonotypes were used to assess repertoire richness. Generation probabilities for all TCRbeta clonotypes obtained by the gDNA method from a handful of donors were computed using OLGA. The clones in this table, taken by TCRdb from immuneACCESS, are in-frame only. Not every clone is retained; where verified, under half of the shortfall comes from an unresolved V gene, and the cause of the rest is unknown. V and J calls and clone size are as listed in that table; D and trimming were resolved from the DNA. The sample records about 2.1 million clones, approximately 92% of which are singletons. Clones ranked in the top ten supply about 1.7% of the sample.

The chain is made from TRBV7-9 and TRBJ2-7, with 8 bases in between that match TRBD1. This clonotype was obtained from a man younger than 35 in good health. Some clones in this sample may be carry-over from other donors' samples. The sample taken for sequencing was naive CD8+ T cells from PBMCs. What the cell subset or site label conveys for this sample: CD45RA+CCR7+. The sequenced DNA is TGTGCCAGCAGCTTAGCTGACAGGGGAGTTAGGGAGCAGTACTTC. Translated, it reads CASSLADRGVREQYF.